Sequencing of this T cell receptor beta chain was carried out in a study of blood T cell repertoires in COVID-19. The germline V gene encodes CDR1 KGHSH and CDR2 LQKENI. The V segment lost 3 bases and the J segment 4 bases; nucleotides outside the gene matches: 12. CDR3 length: 17 residues. As processed by the authors: Nucleated cell number was recorded as an estimate derived from reference gene primer amplification. Measured with immunoSEQ multiplex PCR; TCRdb has only the in-frame clones, and not every one. V, J and clone size are taken as reported in that table, and D and trimming were inferred from the DNA itself. Among some 300,000 clones listed, approximately 91% were seen once. All enrollees were about 18 to 89 years old and from fewer than 30 US areas. What the recovered Cohort 3 donors had was two negative PCRs, clearance, or symptom resolution.

Sequencing was performed on PBMCs or T cells enriched from blood (not recorded which). The V and J genes are TRBV18 and TRBJ1-1, with 9 nucleotides matching TRBD1. The sequence derives from a woman between 35 and 50 years old who had recovered from COVID-19. The CDR3 nucleotides read TGTGCCAGCTCACCGCGTCCCGGGACAGGGATAGGCACTGAAGCTTTCTTT. Translated: CASSPRPGTGIGTEAFF.